The entry below gives a single T cell receptor (beta chain) sequence along with its context. Its antigen remains unidentified. This sample is drawn from a study of shared clonotypes between healthy human individuals. Findings and caveats of the study: Naive subsets usually exceeded memory subsets in estimated richness.

Repertoires were generated with immunoSEQ multiplex PCR, while TCRdb's copy carries only in-frame clones and drops some. This table holds about a million clones, about 77% found once. The CDR3 length is 16 residues. Germline V lookup: CDR1 MGHRA, CDR2 YSYEKL. V was clipped by 0 bases and J by 0 bases, with 11 bases between them. The sequenced material came from memory CD4+ T cells sorted from blood. Regarding subset: CD45RA-negative fraction. V is TRBV4-1 and J is TRBJ1-1; no definite D call. This receptor was identified in a man aged 18 to 35 in good health. The CDR3 DNA is TGCGCCAGCAGCCAAGATGGGTACCGCTTGAACACTGAAGCTTTCTTT. It is translated as CASSQDGYRLNTEAFF.